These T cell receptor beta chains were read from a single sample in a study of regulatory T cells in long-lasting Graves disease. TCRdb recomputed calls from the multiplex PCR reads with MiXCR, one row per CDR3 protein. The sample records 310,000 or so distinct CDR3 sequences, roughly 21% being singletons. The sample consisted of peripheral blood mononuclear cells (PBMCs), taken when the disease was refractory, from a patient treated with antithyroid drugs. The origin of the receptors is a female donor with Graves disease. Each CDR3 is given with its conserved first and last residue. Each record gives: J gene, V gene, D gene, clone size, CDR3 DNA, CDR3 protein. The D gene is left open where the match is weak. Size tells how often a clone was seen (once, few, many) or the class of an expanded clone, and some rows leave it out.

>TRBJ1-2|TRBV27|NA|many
TGTGCCAGCAGGGGGTCACCCTCCTATGGCTACACCTTC
CASRGSPSYGYTF
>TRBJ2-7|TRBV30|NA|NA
TGTGCCTGGAGTGAGGGGACACTGTACGAGCAGTACTTC
CAWSEGTLYEQYF
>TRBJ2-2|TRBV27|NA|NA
TGTGCCAGCAGTAGAGGGGTTGAGACCGGGGAGCTGTTTTTT
CASSRGVETGELFF
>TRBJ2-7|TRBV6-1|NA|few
TGTGCCAGCAGTCATAGCGCCGAGCAGTACTTC
CASSHSAEQYF
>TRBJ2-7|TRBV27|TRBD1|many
TGTGCCAGCAAGCCCAGGGGGCCGGGGTACGAGCAGTACTTC
CASKPRGPGYEQYF
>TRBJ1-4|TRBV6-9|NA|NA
TGTGCCAGCAGTTACGACGCCATTAATGAAAAACTGTTTTTT
CASSYDAINEKLFF
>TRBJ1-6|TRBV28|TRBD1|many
TGTGCCAGCCGGGGCAGGGGGGAATCACCCCTCCACTTT
CASRGRGESPLHF
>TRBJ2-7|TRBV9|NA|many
TGTGCCAGCAGCGCCCCAGGGCCCGAGCAGTACTTC
CASSAPGPEQYF
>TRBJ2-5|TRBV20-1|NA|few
TGCAGTGCTAGAGATCCGGTGGGGGGAAAAGAGACCCAGTACTTC
CSARDPVGGKETQYF
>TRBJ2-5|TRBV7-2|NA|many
TGTGCCAGCAGCTTACGAAGGGGAGCCCTTGGGGAGACCCAGTACTTC
CASSLRRGALGETQYF
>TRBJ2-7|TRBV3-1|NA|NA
TGTGCCAGCAGCCAAGCCTACGGCTCTTACGAGCAGTACTTC
CASSQAYGSYEQYF
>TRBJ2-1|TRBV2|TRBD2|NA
TGTGCCAGCAGTGAATCGATCTCGGGACTAGCGTTCAATGAGCAGTTCTTC
CASSESISGLAFNEQFF
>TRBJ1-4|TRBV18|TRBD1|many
TGTGCCAGCTCGCCCGGGACAGGGAGAACTAATGAAAAACTGTTTTTT
CASSPGTGRTNEKLFF
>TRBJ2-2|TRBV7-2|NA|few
TGTGCCAGCAGGGTACTAGAGTTCGGGGAGCTGTTTTTT
CASRVLEFGELFF
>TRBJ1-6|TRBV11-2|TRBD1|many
TGTGCCAGCAGTCCGAGACAGGGGCCCTCACCCCTCCACTTT
CASSPRQGPSPLHF
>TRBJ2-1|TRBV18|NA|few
TGTGCCAGCTCACCCTCATCTAGGAGTGAGCAGTTCTTC
CASSPSSRSEQFF
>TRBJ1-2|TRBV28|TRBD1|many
TGTGCCAGCGACACGGGACAGGGGCACTATGGCTACACCTTC
CASDTGQGHYGYTF
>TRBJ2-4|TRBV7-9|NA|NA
TGTGCCAGCAGCCTAAGGGCGGACATTCAGTACTTC
CASSLRADIQYF
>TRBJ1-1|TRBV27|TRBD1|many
TGTGCCAGCAGTTTCGGGACAGGGGGCACTGAAGCTTTCTTT
CASSFGTGGTEAFF
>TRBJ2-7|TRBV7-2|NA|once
TGTGCCAGCAGCCCCGGCGGGGTTGGCGAGCAGTACTTC
CASSPGGVGEQYF
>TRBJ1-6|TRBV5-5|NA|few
TGTGCCAGCAGCTTTTCCGGACAGCACTATAATTCACCCCTCCACTTT
CASSFSGQHYNSPLHF
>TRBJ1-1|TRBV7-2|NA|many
TGTGCCAGCAGCTTAGTGGACCGTGAAGCTTTCTTT
CASSLVDREAFF
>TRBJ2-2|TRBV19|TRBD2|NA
TGTGCCAGTAGAGTTAGACTAGCGGGAGGAACCGGGGAGCTGTTTTTT
CASRVRLAGGTGELFF
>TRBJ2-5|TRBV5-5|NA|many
TGTGCCAGCAGCTTGGATGTCAGCCTCGGAGAGACCCAGTACTTC
CASSLDVSLGETQYF
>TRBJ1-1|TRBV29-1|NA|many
TGCAGCGTATTACAGATTATGAACACTGAAGCTTTCTTT
CSVLQIMNTEAFF
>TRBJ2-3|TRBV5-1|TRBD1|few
TGCGCCAGCAGCTGGGACAGGGAGGCTGCAGATACGCAGTATTTT
CASSWDREAADTQYF
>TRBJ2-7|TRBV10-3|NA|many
TGTGCCATCAGTGAGTCGAGCGGACGGGAGTACTTC
CAISESSGREYF
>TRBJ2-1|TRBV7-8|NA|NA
TGTGCCAGCAGCCCCTCCTCAGGGTTAGGGTCCTACAATGAGCAGTTCTTC
CASSPSSGLGSYNEQFF
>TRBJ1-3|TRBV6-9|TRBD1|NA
TGTGCCAGCAGTTACATCAGGGGGCCTGGAAACACCATATATTTT
CASSYIRGPGNTIYF
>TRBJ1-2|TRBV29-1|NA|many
TGCAGCGTATCTGCCTTAAACAGGGCGAGGGGCTACACCTTC
CSVSALNRARGYTF
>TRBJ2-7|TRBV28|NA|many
TGTGCCAGCAGTTTGGTCCCGCGCGAGCAGTACTTC
CASSLVPREQYF
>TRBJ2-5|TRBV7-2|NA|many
TGTGCCAGCAGCTTAGAAGGATGGGTGCGAGAGACCCAGTACTTC
CASSLEGWVRETQYF
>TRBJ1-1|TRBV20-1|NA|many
TGCAGCGGGCGTCAGACGAACACTGAAGCTTTCTTT
CSGRQTNTEAFF
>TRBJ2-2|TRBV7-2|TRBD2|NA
TGTGCCAGCAGCCCGGGACTAGCCATCGGGGAGCTGTTTTTT
CASSPGLAIGELFF
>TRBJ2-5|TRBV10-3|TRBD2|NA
TGTGCTACTTCTGAGGGGACGGGAGGGTACCAAGAGACCCAGTACTTC
CATSEGTGGYQETQYF
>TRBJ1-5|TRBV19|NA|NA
TGTGCCAGCCAATACTCCGGGGCTCTCGACAATCAGCCCCAGCATTTT
CASQYSGALDNQPQHF
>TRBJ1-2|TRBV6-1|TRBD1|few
TGTGCCAGCAGATCCCGACAGGGAAGTGGCTACACCTTC
CASRSRQGSGYTF
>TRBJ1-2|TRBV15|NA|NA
TGTGCCACCAGCACACCCCGACAGGCGACTTATGGCTACACCTTC
CATSTPRQATYGYTF
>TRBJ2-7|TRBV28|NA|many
TGTGCCAGCCTAGCGGCGGAGGGGGGCTACGAGCAGTACTTC
CASLAAEGGYEQYF
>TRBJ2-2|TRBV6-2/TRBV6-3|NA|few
TGTGCCAGCAGTTATAGGAGGGAAGGGGAGCTGTTTTTT
CASSYRREGELFF
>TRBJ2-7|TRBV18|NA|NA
TGTGCCAGCTCACGTCCTCCGGGGATAGCATACGAGCAGTACTTC
CASSRPPGIAYEQYF
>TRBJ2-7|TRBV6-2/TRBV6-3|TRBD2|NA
TGTGCCAGCAGCGGGAGGACCTACGAGCAGTACTTC
CASSGRTYEQYF
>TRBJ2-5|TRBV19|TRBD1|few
TGTGCCAGTAGCACAGGGGGAGGAGGAGAGACCCAGTACTTC
CASSTGGGGETQYF
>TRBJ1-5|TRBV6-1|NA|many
TGTGCCAGCAGTCAATATAGCAATCAGCCCCAGCATTTT
CASSQYSNQPQHF
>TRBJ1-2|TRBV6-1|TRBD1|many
TGTGCCAGCGATCTACAGGGGACCTATGGCTACACCTTC
CASDLQGTYGYTF
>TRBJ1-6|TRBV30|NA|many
TGTGCCTGGAGTGGTGAATCAAATTCACCCCTCCACTTT
CAWSGESNSPLHF